This is a list of T cell receptor beta chains from one sample in a study of cytomegalovirus exposure and HLA in healthy donors. TCRdb keeps only in-frame clones here, not all; method: immunoSEQ multiplex PCR. This sample yields 120,000 to 150,000 clones, of which roughly 76% are seen a single time; about 1.2% belongs to the top ten. The sequencing input was PBMCs. The receptors shown here come from a woman aged 40 to 50 in good health and CMV-seronegative. The CDR3 runs from the conserved cysteine through the conserved F or W. A D gene is named only where the DNA matches it firmly.

>TRBJ1-2|.|TRBV6-1
TGTGCCAGCAGTGGAGTCTTATTTAGGACAGCGGAGGGCTACACCTTC
CASSGVLFRTAEGYTF
>TRBJ2-2|.|TRBV19
TGTGCCAGTAGTAGATCCCTGGGCCAGGGAAAAACCGGGGAGCTGTTTTTT
CASSRSLGQGKTGELFF
>TRBJ2-5|.|TRBV2
TGTGCCAGCAGTGGGCCTAGTCTGGGAGAGACCCAGTACTTC
CASSGPSLGETQYF
>TRBJ2-1|TRBD2|TRBV28
TGTGCCACCCGGCTTAGCGGGGGGGCTTGGAATGAGCAGTTCTTC
CATRLSGGAWNEQFF
>TRBJ2-3|.|TRBV7-9
TGTGCCAGCAGCCCCCGCACTGACACAGATACGCAGTATTTT
CASSPRTDTDTQYF
>TRBJ2-3|TRBD2|TRBV7-3
TGTGCCAGCAGCTTGGGACTAGCGGGGACCACAGATACGCAGTATTTT
CASSLGLAGTTDTQYF
>TRBJ1-4|.|TRBV6-5
TGTGCCAGCAGTAAGAGTGCAACTAATGAAAAACTGTTTTTT
CASSKSATNEKLFF
>TRBJ1-1|TRBD1|TRBV6-1
TGTGCCAGCCCCCGACAGGGGGCGGCTGACACTGAAGCTTTCTTT
CASPRQGAADTEAFF
>TRBJ2-3|TRBD2|TRBV25-1
TGTGCCAGCAGTGTGACCGGGGGGTTAACAGATACGCAGTATTTT
CASSVTGGLTDTQYF
>TRBJ1-2|.|TRBV15
TGTGCCACCAGCAGAGATCTGGGGGGGAACTATGGCTACACCTTC
CATSRDLGGNYGYTF